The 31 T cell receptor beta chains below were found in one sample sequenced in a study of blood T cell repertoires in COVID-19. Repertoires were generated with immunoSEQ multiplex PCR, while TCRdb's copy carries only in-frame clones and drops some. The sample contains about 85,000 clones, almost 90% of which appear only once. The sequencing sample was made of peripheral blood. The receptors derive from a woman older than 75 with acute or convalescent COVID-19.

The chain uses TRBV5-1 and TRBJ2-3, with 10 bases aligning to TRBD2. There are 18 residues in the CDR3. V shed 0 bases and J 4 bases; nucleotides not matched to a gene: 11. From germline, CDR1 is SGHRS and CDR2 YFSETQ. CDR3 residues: CASSLARTSGEVSDTQYF. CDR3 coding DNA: TGCGCCAGCAGCTTGGCCCGTACTAGCGGGGAAGTATCAGATACGCAGTATTTT.

The CDR3 coding sequence is TGTGCCAGCAGTGAGCGGGGGTCCTACAATGAGCAGTTCTTC. As protein: CASSERGSYNEQFF. The genes are TRBV2 and TRBJ2-1; 7 nucleotides line up with TRBD2. V was pared by 3 bases and J by 1 base, with 0 bases of the junction left unmatched. This CDR3 has 14 residues. Per germline, CDR1 SNHLY and CDR2 FYNNEI.

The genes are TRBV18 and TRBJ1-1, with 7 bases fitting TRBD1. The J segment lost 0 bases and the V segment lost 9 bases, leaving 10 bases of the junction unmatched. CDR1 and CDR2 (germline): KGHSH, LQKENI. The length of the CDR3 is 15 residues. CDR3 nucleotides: TGTGCCAGTGGCCGGGACAGTCACATGAACACTGAAGCTTTCTTT. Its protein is CASGRDSHMNTEAFF.

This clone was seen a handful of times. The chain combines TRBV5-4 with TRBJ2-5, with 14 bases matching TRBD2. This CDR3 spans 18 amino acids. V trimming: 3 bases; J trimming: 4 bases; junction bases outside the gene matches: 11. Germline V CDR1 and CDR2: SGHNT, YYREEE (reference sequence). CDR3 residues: CASSSSTRLAGGSETQYF. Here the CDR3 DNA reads TGTGCCAGCAGCTCCTCTACCAGACTAGCGGGAGGGTCAGAGACCCAGTACTTC.

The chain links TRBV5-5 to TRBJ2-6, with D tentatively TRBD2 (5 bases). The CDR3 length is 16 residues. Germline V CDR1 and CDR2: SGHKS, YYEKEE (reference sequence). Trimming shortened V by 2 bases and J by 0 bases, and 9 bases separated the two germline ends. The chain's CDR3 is CASSLPGISGANVLTF. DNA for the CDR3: TGTGCCAGCAGCTTACCGGGGATCTCTGGGGCCAACGTCCTGACTTTC.

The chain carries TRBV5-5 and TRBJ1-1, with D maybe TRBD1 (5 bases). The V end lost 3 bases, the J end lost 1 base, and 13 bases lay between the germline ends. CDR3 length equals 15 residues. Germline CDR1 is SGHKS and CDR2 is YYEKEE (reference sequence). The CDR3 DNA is TGTGCCAGCAGCTCCTCAGGGTTGCCGAACACTGAAGCTTTCTTT. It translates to CASSSSGLPNTEAFF.

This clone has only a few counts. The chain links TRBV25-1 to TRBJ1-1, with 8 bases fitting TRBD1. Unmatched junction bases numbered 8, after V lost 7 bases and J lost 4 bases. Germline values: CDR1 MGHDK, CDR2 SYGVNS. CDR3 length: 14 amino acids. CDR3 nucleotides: TGTGCCAGCATCCGACAGGGGAGGAGCACTGAAGCTTTCTTT. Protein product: CASIRQGRSTEAFF. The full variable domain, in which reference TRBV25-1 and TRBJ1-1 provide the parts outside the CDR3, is EADIYQTPRYLVIGTGKKITLECSQTMGHDKMYWYQQDPGMELHLIHYSYGVNSTEKGDLSSESTVSRIRTEHFPLTLESARPSHTSQYLCASIRQGRSTEAFFGQGTRLTVV.

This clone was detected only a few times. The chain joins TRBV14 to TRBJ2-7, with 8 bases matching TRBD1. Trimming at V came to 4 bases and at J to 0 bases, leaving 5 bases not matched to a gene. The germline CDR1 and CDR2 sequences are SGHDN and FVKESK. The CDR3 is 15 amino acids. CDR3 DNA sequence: TGTGCCAGCAGCCGCTCGGGACAGGCCTCCTACGAGCAGTACTTC. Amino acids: CASSRSGQASYEQYF.

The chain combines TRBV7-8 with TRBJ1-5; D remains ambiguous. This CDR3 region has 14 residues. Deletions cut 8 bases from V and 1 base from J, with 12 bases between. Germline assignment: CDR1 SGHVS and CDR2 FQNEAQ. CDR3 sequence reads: CASHRDTSNQPQHF. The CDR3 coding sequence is TGTGCCAGCCACCGAGACACCAGCAATCAGCCCCAGCATTTT.

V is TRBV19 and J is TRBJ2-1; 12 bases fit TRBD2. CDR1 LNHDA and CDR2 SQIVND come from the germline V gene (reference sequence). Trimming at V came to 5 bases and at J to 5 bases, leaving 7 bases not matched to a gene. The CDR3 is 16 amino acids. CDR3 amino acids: CASSPLGLAGNNEQFF. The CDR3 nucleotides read TGTGCCAGTAGTCCACTGGGACTAGCGGGCAACAATGAGCAGTTCTTC.

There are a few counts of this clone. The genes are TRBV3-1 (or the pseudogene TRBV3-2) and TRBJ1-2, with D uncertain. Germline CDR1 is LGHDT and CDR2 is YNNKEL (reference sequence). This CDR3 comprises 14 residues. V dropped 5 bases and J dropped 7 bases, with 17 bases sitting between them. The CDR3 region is CASSYEASRGGYTF. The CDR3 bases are TGTGCCAGCAGCTACGAAGCCTCCCGGGGTGGCTACACCTTC.

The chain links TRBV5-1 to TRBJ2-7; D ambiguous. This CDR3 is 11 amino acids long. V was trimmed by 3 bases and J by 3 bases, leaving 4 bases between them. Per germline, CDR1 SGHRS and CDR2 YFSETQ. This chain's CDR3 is CASSSNYEQYF. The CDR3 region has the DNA TGCGCCAGCAGCTCAAACTACGAGCAGTACTTC.

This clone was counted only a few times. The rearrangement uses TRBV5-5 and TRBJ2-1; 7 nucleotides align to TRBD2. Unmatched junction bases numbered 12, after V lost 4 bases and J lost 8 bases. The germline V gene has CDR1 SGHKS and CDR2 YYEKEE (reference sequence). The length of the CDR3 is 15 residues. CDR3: CASSPGRRETYEQFF. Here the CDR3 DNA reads TGTGCCAGCAGCCCAGGGAGGCGGGAGACCTATGAGCAGTTCTTC.

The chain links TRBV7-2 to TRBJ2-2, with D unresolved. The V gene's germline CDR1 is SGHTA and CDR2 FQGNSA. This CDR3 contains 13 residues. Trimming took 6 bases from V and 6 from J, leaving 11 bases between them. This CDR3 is CASSRSAAGELFF. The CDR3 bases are TGTGCCAGCAGTCGCTCGGCGGCCGGGGAGCTGTTTTTT.

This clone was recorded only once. The CDR3 spells CASSLWTAGVWAKETQYF. The CDR3 DNA sequence: TGTGCCAGCAGCTTGTGGACGGCGGGAGTCTGGGCAAAAGAGACCCAGTACTTC. The chain employs TRBV5-4 and TRBJ2-5; 7 bases agree with TRBD2. Per the germline V gene, CDR1 is SGHNT and CDR2 is YYREEE (reference sequence). The CDR3 covers 18 residues. The trim removed 1 base at V and 3 bases at J, leaving 15 bases unmatched.

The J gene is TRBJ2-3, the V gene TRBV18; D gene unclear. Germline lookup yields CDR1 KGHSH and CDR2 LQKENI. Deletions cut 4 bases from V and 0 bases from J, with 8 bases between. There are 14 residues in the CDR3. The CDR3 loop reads CASSQTPSTDTQYF. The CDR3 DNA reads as TGTGCCAGCTCACAAACTCCTAGCACAGATACGCAGTATTTT.

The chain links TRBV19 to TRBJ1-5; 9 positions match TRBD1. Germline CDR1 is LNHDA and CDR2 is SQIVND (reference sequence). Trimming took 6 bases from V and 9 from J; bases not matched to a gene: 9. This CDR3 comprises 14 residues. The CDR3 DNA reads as TGTGCCAGTAGCCCTGGGACAGGGTATACGCCCCAGCATTTT. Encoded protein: CASSPGTGYTPQHF.

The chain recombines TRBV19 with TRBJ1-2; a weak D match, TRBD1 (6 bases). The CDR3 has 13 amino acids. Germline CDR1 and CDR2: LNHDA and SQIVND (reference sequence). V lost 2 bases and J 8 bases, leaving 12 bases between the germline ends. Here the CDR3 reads CASSIPQGHGYTF. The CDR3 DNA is TGTGCCAGTAGTATACCACAGGGACACGGCTACACCTTC.

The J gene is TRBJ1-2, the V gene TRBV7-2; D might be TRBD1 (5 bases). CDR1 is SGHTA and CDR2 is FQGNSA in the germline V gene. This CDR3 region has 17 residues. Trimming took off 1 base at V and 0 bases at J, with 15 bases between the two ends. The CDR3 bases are TGTGCCAGCAGCTTAGGGGGCCCTCTCTTTTCTAACTATGGCTACACCTTC. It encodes CASSLGGPLFSNYGYTF.

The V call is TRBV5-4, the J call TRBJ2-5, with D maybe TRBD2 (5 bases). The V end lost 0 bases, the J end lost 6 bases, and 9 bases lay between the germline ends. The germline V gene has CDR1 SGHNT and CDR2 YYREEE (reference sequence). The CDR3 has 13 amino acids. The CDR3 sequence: CASSLDSGKTQYF. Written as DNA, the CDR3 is TGTGCCAGCAGCTTGGACAGCGGCAAGACCCAGTACTTC.

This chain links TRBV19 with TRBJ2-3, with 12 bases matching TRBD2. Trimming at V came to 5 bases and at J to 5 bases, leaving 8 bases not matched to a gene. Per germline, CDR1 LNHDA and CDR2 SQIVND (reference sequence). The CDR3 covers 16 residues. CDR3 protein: CASSGRLAGVLDTQYF. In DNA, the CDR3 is TGTGCCAGTAGTGGTCGACTAGCGGGAGTCTTAGATACGCAGTATTTT.

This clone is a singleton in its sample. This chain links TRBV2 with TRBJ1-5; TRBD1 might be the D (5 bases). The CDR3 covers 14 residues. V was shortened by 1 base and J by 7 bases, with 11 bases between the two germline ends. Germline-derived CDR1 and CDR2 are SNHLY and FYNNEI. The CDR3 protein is CASSEVGGVQPQHF. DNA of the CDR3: TGTGCCAGCAGTGAAGTGGGGGGGGTCCAGCCCCAGCATTTT.

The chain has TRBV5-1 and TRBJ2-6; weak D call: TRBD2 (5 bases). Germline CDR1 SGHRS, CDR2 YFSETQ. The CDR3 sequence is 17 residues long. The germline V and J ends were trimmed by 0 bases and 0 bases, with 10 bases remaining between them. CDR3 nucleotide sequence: TGCGCCAGCAGCTTGGATCGGGGTTTCTCTGGGGCCAACGTCCTGACTTTC. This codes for CASSLDRGFSGANVLTF.

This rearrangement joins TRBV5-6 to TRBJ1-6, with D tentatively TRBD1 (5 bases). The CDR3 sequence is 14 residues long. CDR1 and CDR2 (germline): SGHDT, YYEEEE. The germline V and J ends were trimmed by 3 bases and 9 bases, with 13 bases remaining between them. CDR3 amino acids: CASSWGREGSPLHF. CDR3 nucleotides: TGTGCCAGCAGCTGGGGCAGGGAAGGTTCACCCCTCCACTTT.

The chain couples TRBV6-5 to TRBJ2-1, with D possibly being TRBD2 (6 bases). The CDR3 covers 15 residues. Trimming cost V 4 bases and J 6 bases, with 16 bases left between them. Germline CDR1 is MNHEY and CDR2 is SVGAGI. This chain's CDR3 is CASSSDKLGGNEQFF. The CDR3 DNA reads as TGTGCCAGCAGTTCCGACAAGCTGGGAGGCAATGAGCAGTTCTTC.

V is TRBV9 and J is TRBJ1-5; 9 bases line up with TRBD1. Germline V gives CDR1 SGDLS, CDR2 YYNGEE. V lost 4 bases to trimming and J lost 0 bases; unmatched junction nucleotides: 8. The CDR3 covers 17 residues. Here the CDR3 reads CASSPGQGPNSNQPQHF. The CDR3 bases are TGTGCCAGCAGCCCGGGACAGGGACCGAATAGCAATCAGCCCCAGCATTTT. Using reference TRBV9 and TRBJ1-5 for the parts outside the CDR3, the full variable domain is DSGVTQTPKHLITATGQRVTLRCSPRSGDLSVYWYQQSLDQGLQFLIQYYNGEERAKGNILERFSAQQFPDLHSELNLSSLELGDSALYFCASSPGQGPNSNQPQHFGDGTRLSIL.

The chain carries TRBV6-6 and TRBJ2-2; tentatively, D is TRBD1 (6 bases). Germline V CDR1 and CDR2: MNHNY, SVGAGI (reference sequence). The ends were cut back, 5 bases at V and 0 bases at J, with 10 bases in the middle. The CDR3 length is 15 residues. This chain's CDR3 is CASSPGHSNTGELFF. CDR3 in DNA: TGTGCCAGCAGTCCGGGACACTCGAACACCGGGGAGCTGTTTTTT.

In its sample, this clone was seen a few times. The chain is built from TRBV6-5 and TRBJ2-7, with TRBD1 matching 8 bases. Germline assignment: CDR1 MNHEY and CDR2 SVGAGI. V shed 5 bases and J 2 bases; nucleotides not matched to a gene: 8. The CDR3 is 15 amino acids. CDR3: CASSPGTGDPYEQYF. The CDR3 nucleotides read TGTGCCAGCAGTCCCGGGACAGGAGACCCCTACGAGCAGTACTTC.

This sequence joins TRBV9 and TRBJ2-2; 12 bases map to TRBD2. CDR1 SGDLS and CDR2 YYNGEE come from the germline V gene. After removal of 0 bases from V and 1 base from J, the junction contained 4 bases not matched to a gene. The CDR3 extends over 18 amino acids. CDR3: CASSVGLAGAMNTGELFF. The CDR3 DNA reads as TGTGCCAGCAGCGTAGGACTAGCGGGGGCTATGAACACCGGGGAGCTGTTTTTT.

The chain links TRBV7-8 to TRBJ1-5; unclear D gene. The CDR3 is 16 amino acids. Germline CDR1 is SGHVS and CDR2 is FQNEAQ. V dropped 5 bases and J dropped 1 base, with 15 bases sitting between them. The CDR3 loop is CASSPAGMASNQPQHF. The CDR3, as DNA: TGTGCCAGCAGCCCCGCGGGGATGGCGAGCAATCAGCCCCAGCATTTT.

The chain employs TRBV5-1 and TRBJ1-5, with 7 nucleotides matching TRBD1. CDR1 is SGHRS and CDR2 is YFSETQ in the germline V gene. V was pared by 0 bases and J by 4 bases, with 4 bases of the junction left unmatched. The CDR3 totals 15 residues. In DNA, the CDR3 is TGCGCCAGCAGCTTGGCAGGGACAGATAATCAGCCCCAGCATTTT. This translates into CASSLAGTDNQPQHF.